The T cell receptor beta chain under discussion was sequenced for a study of beta chain features in type 1 diabetes (dated by TCRdb to 2016 to 2019). For the study in its entirety: Mean age, gender distribution, total cell number and subset yield were not different between patients and healthy donors. A total of around 100 million sorted cells were examined across all samples, and RNA yield correlated strongly with the number of cells per subset. In the study, recently diagnosed type 1 diabetes patients and matched healthy donors were compared on the TCRB repertoires of their sorted circulating CD4+ T cell subsets. Whereas all 30 or so donors provided naive and central memory subsets, regulatory and stem cell-like memory subsets were isolated from just 8 patients and roughly eight healthy donors. General study outcomes and caveats: Naive, central memory and regulatory TCRB repertoires appeared to be more similar among patients than among healthy donors. HLA sub-analyses involved small numbers of individuals, so any influence of HLA type on TCRB rearrangement remained unresolved. Fewer insertions and more nucleotide deletions at VDJ recombination sites were observed in patients with type 1 diabetes, implying thymic rearrangement abnormalities. Sequencing cDNA rather than genomic DNA could over-represent highly expressing activated cells, although activation and CD3 levels did not differ between groups. Shorter templates might be favored by PCR, yet because patient and control samples were amplified and corrected together, any such skew would affect both groups equally. A moderate but significant shortening of TCRB CDR3 length was observed in type 1 diabetes patients in all four CD4+ subsets.

Turning to this clone: Its antigen specificity is not known. The sample holds no much larger clone one base away, and base qualities are not on file. This sample includes further DNA sequences coding for the same CDR3.

From each donor, a single peripheral blood sample of roughly 0.11 L on average was drawn into heparinised tubes. Naive, central memory, regulatory and stem cell-like memory CD4+ T cells were sorted on a BD FACSAria II using a panel including CD45RO, CCR7, CD25, CD127, CD95 and CD27. A purity above 98% was achieved for all sorted populations. PBMCs were isolated immediately by Lymphoprep density gradient centrifugation and stained directly without culture. Samples were stained and sorted in pairs, with one healthy donor and one patient per experiment, so that batch effects were minimized. Sequences SEHNR (CDR1) and FQNEAQ (CDR2) are obtained from the germline V gene (reference sequence). From its cysteine to its phenylalanine, the CDR3 spans 15 amino acids. Only CDR3 DNA remains: 45 bases, in frame from the first base. The germline ends are 11 bases apart after V is trimmed by 5 bases and J by 0 bases.

All of the isolated RNA was reverse transcribed with the High Capacity cDNA Reverse Transcription Kit, so expressed TCRB transcripts were sequenced. Deep immunoSEQ sequencing was performed on naive, central memory and regulatory T cell samples, with an average of about 3.57 million total reads per sample. Sorted cells were lysed in RLT buffer, and RNA was extracted using DNase-treated RNeasy Micro or Mini kits according to cell number. To prevent cross-contamination, each cell subset was processed individually, whereas patient and healthy donor samples were processed jointly. The immunoSEQ multiplex PCR was used to amplify TCRB sequences from cDNA, yielding 87-bp fragments that span the CDR3 region. The amplicons were sequenced using the Illumina HiSeq platform. Processing in the source paper ran as follows. Synthetic template baselines were used to correct PCR bias computationally, reads within Hamming distance 2 were collapsed together, and singletons that could not be merged were discarded. Reads were aligned against IMGT to assign V, D and J genes, CDR3 length and insertions or deletions at six rearrangement sites. Within each subset, clonotype counts were normalized to the number of sorted cells before true diversity and Gini coefficients were calculated with the tcR R package. Repertoire sharing was quantified using the overlap coefficient calculated on TCRB nucleotide sequences. As a proxy for the pre-selection repertoire, out-of-frame TCRB sequences from naive cells were analyzed. The table comes from immuneACCESS by way of TCRdb, which keeps in-frame sequences with V and J called. Part of the clones is missing from these tables; in studies checked, under half for an unresolved V gene and the rest for unknown reasons. The V and J calls and clone size come from that table; D and trimming were worked out from the DNA. In all, the sample holds hundreds of thousands of clones, and around an eighth of those were seen once. The ten most abundant clones make up approximately 0.022% of the sample.

This TCR was recovered from a man aged 18 to 29 with type 1 diabetes. Sequences were obtained from naive CD4+ T cells from blood. This specimen's cell subset or site label, per the study, means: true naive CD4+ T cells. Here the chain combines TRBV7-9 and TRBJ2-1; TRBD2 might be the D gene, on 6 matching bases. The CDR3 region reads CASSPAGSSYNEQFF. The nucleotide sequence is given as TGTGCCAGCAGCCCGGCGGGGAGCTCCTACAATGAGCAGTTCTTC.